The next 18 T cell receptor beta chains were all read from a single sample in a study of CD8 T cells in Susac syndrome (dated by TCRdb to between 2018 and 2021). Receptor amplification or capture employed the immunoSEQ multiplex PCR assay. RNA was extracted using the RNeasy kit, and about 0.5 to 1 ug of the RNA was reverse transcribed with random hexamers. The public reads were run again by TCRdb, first through fastp at Q25 and then through MiXCR, and only productive beta chains were kept. Identical CDR3 protein sequences are pooled into one entry, listed with their most common genes and DNA. In all, the sample holds under 150,000 distinct CDR3 sequences, and around 91% of those were seen once. The top ten constitute 0.24% of the sample. The sequencing input was CD8+ T cells from PBMCs. Receptors originate from a human donor with multiple sclerosis.

The count of this clonotype is one. This chain uses TRBV7-9 with TRBJ2-7, with D unclear. The germline V and J ends were trimmed by 3 bases and 6 bases, with 12 bases remaining between them. This CDR3 has 13 amino acids. Germline V gene sequence: CDR1 SEHNR, CDR2 FQNEAQ (reference sequence). The CDR3 is CASSLWVKGEQYF. In DNA, the CDR3 is TGTGCCAGCAGCTTGTGGGTTAAGGGCGAGCAGTACTTC.

This rearrangement joins TRBV19 to TRBJ1-1; D ambiguous. Trimming left V 7 bases short and J 1 base short, with 10 bases between. The CDR3 loop spans 13 amino acids. Germline CDR1 and CDR2: LNHDA and SQIVND (reference sequence). The DNA of the CDR3 is TGTGCCAGTACGTGGGCAGGGAACACTGAAGCTTTCTTT. Residues: CASTWAGNTEAFF.

The V gene is TRBV6-1, the J gene TRBJ2-5; D gene uncertain. Germline CDR1 MNHNS, CDR2 SASEGT. V was clipped by 3 bases and J by 2 bases, with 16 bases between them. The CDR3 length is 16 residues. Here the CDR3 DNA reads TGTGCCAGCAGTGATGCCCCAGTCGAGTTACAAGAGACCCAGTACTTC. It yields the protein CASSDAPVELQETQYF.

The chain links TRBV7-9 to TRBJ2-1; D remains unclear. Germline lookup yields CDR1 SEHNR and CDR2 FQNEAQ (reference sequence). V lost 0 bases and J lost 0, with 9 bases in between. The CDR3 extends over 16 amino acids. DNA for the CDR3: TGTGCCAGCAGCTTAGCTAATCGCGGCTCCTACAATGAGCAGTTCTTC. Translated: CASSLANRGSYNEQFF.

The V gene is TRBV7-9, the J gene TRBJ2-5; D remains ambiguous. V lost 2 bases, J lost 0 bases, and 7 bases lay in between. Germline V lookup: CDR1 SEHNR, CDR2 FQNEAQ (reference sequence). CDR3 length: 14 residues. CDR3 region: CASSLSRDQETQYF. The DNA of the CDR3 is TGTGCCAGCAGCTTATCACGGGACCAAGAGACCCAGTACTTC.

The chain recombines TRBV12-3 or TRBV12-4 with TRBJ2-2; TRBD1 matches 7 bases. The V gene end was trimmed by 3 bases and the J gene end by 8 bases; junction bases not matched to a gene: 18. The CDR3 loop spans 18 amino acids. This CDR3 reads CASSFFPSPYTGVGELFF. CDR3 DNA: TGTGCCAGCAGTTTTTTCCCCTCCCCCTATACAGGGGTAGGGGAGCTGTTTTTT.

This clonotype was seen just once. V and J are TRBV2 and TRBJ2-7, with D unclear. CDR1 SNHLY and CDR2 FYNNEI come from the germline V gene. The CDR3 loop spans 14 amino acids. Trimming shortened V by 3 bases and J by 0 bases, and 9 bases separated the two germline ends. CDR3 nucleotide sequence: TGTGCCAGCAGTGATAGGGCCGGCTCCTACGAGCAGTACTTC. It is translated as CASSDRAGSYEQYF.

This sequence joins TRBV30 and TRBJ2-5; possible D gene TRBD2, 5 bases. The CDR3 is 14 residues long. Germline assignment: CDR1 GTSNPN and CDR2 SVGIG (reference sequence). V dropped 0 bases and J dropped 2 bases, with 10 bases sitting between them. The chain's CDR3 is CAWSVVRDQETQYF. CDR3 nucleotide sequence: TGTGCCTGGAGTGTTGTACGGGATCAAGAGACCCAGTACTTC.

The rearrangement joins TRBV4-3 to TRBJ2-1; 8 positions agree with TRBD2. CDR3 size: 13 residues. The germline gives CDR1 LGHNA, CDR2 YSLEER. V gave up 4 bases and J gave up 10 bases; unmatched junction bases: 6. CDR3 in amino acids: CASSPILAEEQFF. The CDR3 DNA reads TGCGCCAGCAGCCCCATACTAGCGGAAGAGCAGTTCTTC.

This clonotype was seen a few times. The chain has TRBV6-2 or TRBV6-3 and TRBJ2-5; the D call may be TRBD1 or TRBD2 (5 bases each). CDR1 MNHEY and CDR2 SVGEGT come from the germline V gene. The CDR3 runs to 12 residues. Trimming cost V 6 bases and J 5 bases, with 10 bases left between them. Here the CDR3 DNA reads TGTGCCAGCAGACCCGAGGGGGAGACCCAGTACTTC. Its protein is CASRPEGETQYF.

V usage is TRBV20-1 and J usage is TRBJ2-1; 8 positions agree with TRBD2. Per the germline V gene, CDR1 is DFQATT and CDR2 is SNEGSKA (reference sequence). This CDR3 region has 16 residues. J gave up 3 bases and V 0 bases, and 7 bases lay outside the gene matches. CDR3 DNA: TGCAGTGCTAGAGATCGCGGGCGGGGGGACTACAATGAGCAGTTCTTC. It translates to CSARDRGRGDYNEQFF.

The chain couples TRBV6-5 to TRBJ2-1; D is uncertain. Germline V CDR1 and CDR2: MNHEY, SVGAGI. Trimming stripped 6 bases from V and 8 bases from J, with 11 bases between. The CDR3 sequence is 12 residues long. CDR3 amino acids: CASSHKRDEQFF. The CDR3 region has the DNA TGTGCCAGCAGCCATAAACGCGATGAGCAGTTCTTC.

DNA for the CDR3: TGTGCCAGCACGCGAGCGGCCACTGAAGCTTTCTTT. Its translation: CASTRAATEAFF. This chain connects TRBV7-9 to TRBJ1-1, with no clear D. The germline V gene encodes CDR1 SEHNR and CDR2 FQNEAQ (reference sequence). Trimming took 7 bases from V and 4 from J, leaving 10 bases between them. The CDR3 covers 12 residues.

In this sample, this clonotype turned up once. The chain carries TRBV30 and TRBJ2-7, with D tentatively TRBD2 (7 bases). The CDR3 extends over 14 amino acids. Germline assignment: CDR1 GTSNPN and CDR2 SVGIG (reference sequence). The V end was cut by 0 bases, the J end by 0 bases, with 9 bases between. The CDR3 DNA reads TGTGCCTGGAGTGTAGGGGGGGGCTCCTACGAGCAGTACTTC. Amino acid sequence: CAWSVGGGSYEQYF. Filled out from reference TRBV30 and TRBJ2-7, the complete variable domain reads SQTIHQWPATLVQPVGSPLSLECTVEGTSNPNLYWYRQAAGRGLQLLFYSVGIGQISSEVPQNLSASRPQDRQFILSSKKLLLSDSGFYLCAWSVGGGSYEQYFGPGTRLTVT.

The J gene is TRBJ2-7, the V gene TRBV7-9; no firm D call. Germline lookup yields CDR1 SEHNR and CDR2 FQNEAQ (reference sequence). Trimming left V 5 bases short and J 2 bases short, with 13 bases between. This CDR3 is 14 amino acids long. The CDR3 region has the DNA TGTGCCAGCAGCCGCCCAGACGCCCCCTACGAGCAGTACTTC. Translating gives CASSRPDAPYEQYF.

This clonotype was found once. The rearrangement uses TRBV3-1 and TRBJ2-1; D is uncertain. The CDR3 covers 18 residues. Germline values: CDR1 LGHDT, CDR2 YNNKEL (reference sequence). V lost 3 bases and J 6 bases, leaving 24 bases between the germline ends. The CDR3 coding sequence is TGTGCCAGCAGCCACCAGCAAATTGTACGGGCCCTCGGCAATGAGCAGTTCTTC. This translates into CASSHQQIVRALGNEQFF.

This chain links TRBV12-5 with TRBJ2-1; D remains ambiguous. V lost 7 bases, J lost 2 bases, and 0 bases lay in between. The CDR3 is made up of 10 amino acids. Germline CDR1 is LGHNT and CDR2 is FRNRAP. DNA of the CDR3: TGTGCTAGTGCCTACAATGAGCAGTTCTTC. This encodes CASAYNEQFF.

This chain joins TRBV9 and TRBJ1-5; 9 nucleotides match TRBD1. V shed 3 bases and J 7 bases; nucleotides not matched to a gene: 5. The CDR3 sequence is 14 residues long. Germline loops: CDR1 SGDLS, CDR2 YYNGEE. The CDR3 bases are TGTGCCAGCAGCGCGGGACAGGGTGGCCAGCCCCAGCATTTT. Protein: CASSAGQGGQPQHF.